These T cell receptor beta chains were read from a single sample in a study of CD8 T cells in ankylosing spondylitis. One entry per CDR3 protein results from TCRdb running MiXCR on the 5' RACE reads. The sample holds roughly 670,000 distinct CDR3 sequences, over 15% seen once. The material sequenced was blood, either unsorted or a sorted T cell fraction (not recorded which). The receptors were gathered from a male donor with ankylosing spondylitis. Both conserved end residues are part of each CDR3. The D gene is left open where the match is weak. Size is omitted from some rows. Given values are once, few, many or a class for expanded clones.

d_gene | abundance | j_gene | v_gene | CDR3aa | CDR3nt
NA | few | TRBJ2-1 | TRBV5-1 | CASSSDRFSIPEQFF | TGCGCCAGCAGCTCAGACCGGTTCTCGATCCCTGAGCAGTTCTTC
TRBD1 | NA | TRBJ1-2 | TRBV10-3 | CAISGDRAMDGYTF | TGTGCCATCAGTGGGGACAGGGCAATGGATGGCTACACCTTC
NA | NA | TRBJ2-3 | TRBV29-1 | CSVENRHTDTQYF | TGCAGCGTTGAGAACAGACACACAGATACGCAGTATTTT
NA | few | TRBJ2-7 | TRBV6-6 | CASSPATGHEQYF | TGTGCCAGCAGTCCGGCGACAGGCCACGAGCAGTACTTC
TRBD1 | once | TRBJ2-7 | TRBV29-1 | CSVEEPGQGDEQYF | TGCAGCGTTGAAGAGCCGGGACAGGGCGACGAGCAGTACTTC
TRBD1 | NA | TRBJ1-4 | TRBV29-1 | CSVERRGVTNEKLFF | TGCAGCGTTGAACGCAGGGGGGTAACTAATGAAAAACTGTTTTTT
NA | once | TRBJ2-1 | TRBV9 | CASSVGRGTLYNEQFF | TGTGCCAGCAGCGTAGGCCGTGGAACCCTCTACAATGAGCAGTTCTTC
NA | few | TRBJ1-6 | TRBV5-4 | CASSLGTSRYNSPLHF | TGTGCCAGCAGCTTAGGGACTTCGCGGTATAATTCACCCCTCCACTTT
NA | NA | TRBJ2-4 | TRBV4-1 | CASSPRYPNQIAKNIQYF | TGCGCCAGCAGCCCCCGCTACCCGAACCAGATAGCCAAAAACATTCAGTACTTC
TRBD1 | NA | TRBJ1-2 | TRBV29-1 | CSVGGGQGNGYTF | TGCAGCGTTGGGGGGGGACAGGGGAATGGCTACACCTTC
NA | few | TRBJ1-2 | TRBV21-1 | CASSKSVRDRGRKGYGYTF | TGTGCCAGCAGCAAAAGTGTGCGGGACAGGGGGCGAAAAGGCTATGGCTACACCTTC
NA | many | TRBJ1-2 | TRBV4-3 | CASSQDFPTYGYTF | TGCGCCAGCAGCCAAGATTTCCCCACCTATGGCTACACCTTC
NA | NA | TRBJ2-1 | TRBV11-3 | CASSLDGGVNEQFF | TGTGCCAGCAGCTTAGACGGGGGCGTTAATGAGCAGTTCTTC
NA | few | TRBJ1-2 | TRBV6-5 | CASSSPGVNSNYGYTF | TGTGCCAGCAGTTCCCCTGGCGTTAACTCTAACTATGGCTACACCTTC
NA | NA | TRBJ2-7 | TRBV20-1 | CSAPLESWEQYF | TGCAGTGCTCCGCTGGAAAGTTGGGAGCAGTACTTC
NA | NA | TRBJ1-3 | TRBV7-2 | CASSPEARGNTIYF | TGTGCCAGCAGCCCCGAGGCCCGCGGAAACACCATATATTTT
NA | many | TRBJ1-1 | TRBV10-3 | CAIRRDGASDTEAFF | TGTGCCATCAGGCGGGACGGAGCTTCGGACACTGAAGCTTTCTTT
TRBD2 | NA | TRBJ2-7 | TRBV2 | CASSNPSGGTYEQYF | TGTGCCAGCAGTAACCCGAGCGGGGGAACCTACGAGCAGTACTTC
NA | few | TRBJ2-1 | TRBV7-6 | CASSLSQGLYNEQFF | TGTGCCAGCAGCTTATCTCAGGGGCTCTACAATGAGCAGTTCTTC
TRBD2 | NA | TRBJ2-1 | TRBV11-2 | CASSSYSGGYNEQFF | TGTGCCAGCAGTTCCTATAGCGGGGGATACAATGAGCAGTTCTTC
NA | many | TRBJ2-3 | TRBV4-2 | CASSQAASWDNTDTQYF | TGTGCCAGCAGCCAAGCGGCTAGCTGGGACAACACAGATACGCAGTATTTT
NA | NA | TRBJ1-1 | TRBV7-9 | CASKAGDTEAFF | TGTGCCAGCAAGGCAGGGGACACTGAAGCTTTCTTT